This paragraph reports one T cell receptor beta chain. Its antigen is not identified. Libraries were prepared by immunoSEQ multiplex PCR; TCRdb keeps only in-frame clonotypes and omits some of them. The sample comprises some 130,000 clones, around 90% of which are singletons, and around 1.6% rests with the top ten. The data were obtained in a study of T cell responses to AZD1222 COVID-19 vaccine. Study-level results: CD4 TCRs linked to vaccination spanned spike, dominating at 160-218 and 743-854.

In germline, CDR1 is MDHEN, CDR2 SYDVKM. The ends lost 5 bases at V and 1 base at J; junction bases unmatched: 6. This CDR3 is built from 16 residues. The TCR originated in an adult in good health. The chain recombines TRBV28 with TRBJ1-3; 9 positions agree with TRBD1. This sample comprised peripheral blood, obtained on day 0 of AZD1222 vaccination. CDR3 in DNA: TGTGCCAGCAGTGGAGACAGGGGGGCATCTGGAAACACCATATATTTT. This sequence encodes CASSGDRGASGNTIYF. Based on the CDR3 plus reference TRBV28 and TRBJ1-3, the full variable domain is DVKVTQSSRYLVKRTGEKVFLECVQDMDHENMFWYRQDPGLGLRLIYFSYDVKMKEKGDIPEGYSVSREKKERFSLILESASTNQTSMYLCASSGDRGASGNTIYFGEGSWLTVV.